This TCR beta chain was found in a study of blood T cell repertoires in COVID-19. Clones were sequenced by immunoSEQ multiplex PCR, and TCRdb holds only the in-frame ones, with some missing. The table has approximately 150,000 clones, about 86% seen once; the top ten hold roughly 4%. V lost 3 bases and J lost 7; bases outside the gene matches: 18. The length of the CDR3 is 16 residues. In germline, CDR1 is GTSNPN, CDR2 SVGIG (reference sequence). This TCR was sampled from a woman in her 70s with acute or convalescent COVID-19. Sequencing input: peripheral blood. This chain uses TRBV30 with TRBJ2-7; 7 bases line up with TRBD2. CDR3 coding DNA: TGTGCCTGGAGAGCTCTGTCCGGCGGGGGTAAGGGGGAGCAGTACTTC. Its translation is CAWRALSGGGKGEQYF.